These 2 T cell receptor beta chains were sequenced from one sample in a study of CD8+ T cells in alopecia areata. Treatment described: oral pan-JAK inhibitor, 5-10 mg twice daily. RNA, once extracted, was reverse transcribed into cDNA for use as the sequencing template. This table comes from immunoSEQ multiplex PCR, and its TCRdb copy is limited to in-frame clones, with some not included. This table has around 180,000 clones, 60% appearing once. Sequencing was performed on CD4+ T cells sorted from blood, taken at week 24, from a patient treated with tofacitinib. The receptor set was obtained from a human donor with alopecia areata.

The chain is built from TRBV6-1 and TRBJ2-2; the D is unclear. Germline CDR1 MNHNS, CDR2 SASEGT. V lost 7 bases and J lost 1, with 13 bases in between. This CDR3 comprises 15 residues. CDR3 nucleotides: TGTGCCAGCATTCCCAACGCAGGGAACACCGGGGAGCTGTTTTTT. This translates into CASIPNAGNTGELFF.

The CDR3 reads CAWSGEGRTEAFF. In nucleotides, the CDR3 is TGTGCCTGGAGTGGTGAAGGGCGGACTGAAGCTTTCTTT. The chain uses TRBV30 and TRBJ1-1; D remains unclear. CDR1 is GTSNPN and CDR2 is SVGIG in the germline V gene (reference sequence). Trimming pared 1 base from V and 5 bases from J, leaving 11 bases between. The CDR3 contains 13 residues. Complete variable domain (other parts from reference TRBV30 and TRBJ1-1): SQTIHQWPATLVQPVGSPLSLECTVEGTSNPNLYWYRQAAGRGLQLLFYSVGIGQISSEVPQNLSASRPQDRQFILSSKKLLLSDSGFYLCAWSGEGRTEAFFGQGTRLTVV.